These 24 T cell receptor beta chains came from one sample sequenced in a study of blood T cell repertoires in COVID-19. Sequencing used immunoSEQ multiplex PCR; TCRdb keeps in-frame clones, though not all of them. The data contain around 190,000 clones, about nine tenths of them seen just once; the ten biggest clones take up roughly 2%. Sequenced material: peripheral blood. Receptors originate from a man younger than 35 who had recovered from COVID-19.

The chain has TRBV28 and TRBJ2-1; the D is unclear. Trimming shortened V by 2 bases and J by 13 bases, and 9 bases separated the two germline ends. In germline, CDR1 is MDHEN, CDR2 SYDVKM. The CDR3 has 11 amino acids. The CDR3 sequence is CASSLNFQQFF. The CDR3 DNA is TGTGCCAGCAGTTTAAACTTCCAACAGTTCTTC.

The chain joins TRBV28 to TRBJ1-5; TRBD1 agrees at 7 bases. The CDR3 totals 15 residues. J gave up 2 bases and V 6 bases, and 7 bases lay outside the gene matches. The germline CDR1 and CDR2 sequences are MDHEN and SYDVKM. CDR3 in DNA: TGTGCCAGCAGCGACCGACAGGGAGGCAATCAGCCCCAGCATTTT. The encoded protein is CASSDRQGGNQPQHF.

As to this clone: The junction does not match germline at one end; this may be a read error. The genes are TRBV7-2 and TRBJ1-1; D is unresolved. CDR3 length equals 11 residues. CDR1 is SGHTA and CDR2 is FQGNSA in the germline V gene. The CDR3 DNA reads TGTGCCAGCAGCTTTGACACGGAAGCTTTCTTT. It codes for CASSFDTEAFF.

The rearrangement joins TRBV5-4 to TRBJ2-5, with 13 bases identical to TRBD2. There are 16 residues in the CDR3. Germline V lookup: CDR1 SGHNT, CDR2 YYREEE (reference sequence). V shed 0 bases, J shed 3 bases, and the junction held 2 bases outside the gene matches. The CDR3 region has the DNA TGTGCCAGCAGCTTGGGTGGACTAGCGGGGGAAGAGACCCAGTACTTC. It codes for CASSLGGLAGEETQYF.

The chain recombines TRBV19 with TRBJ1-4; maybe TRBD1 (6 bases). Germline loops: CDR1 LNHDA, CDR2 SQIVND (reference sequence). Trimming took off 7 bases at V and 8 bases at J, with 14 bases between the two ends. The CDR3 loop spans 13 amino acids. DNA of the CDR3: TGTGCCAGTACCCTGACAGGAGGAGAAAAACTGTTTTTT. Its protein product is CASTLTGGEKLFF.

A few counts support this clone. The chain has TRBV7-2 and TRBJ2-6; D gene uncertain. V gave up 2 bases and J gave up 0 bases, with 14 bases separating them. The CDR3 loop spans 18 amino acids. CDR1 and CDR2 (germline): SGHTA, FQGNSA. CDR3 nucleotide sequence: TGTGCCAGCAGCTTAAAGGCGGTCATTTTCTCTGGGGCCAACGTCCTGACTTTC. This sequence encodes CASSLKAVIFSGANVLTF.

This chain uses TRBV6-5 with TRBJ1-5, with D perhaps matching TRBD1 (6 bases). Trimming shortened V by 8 bases and J by 7 bases, and 18 bases separated the two germline ends. The CDR3 covers 14 residues. Germline CDR1 is MNHEY and CDR2 is SVGAGI. CDR3 in DNA: TGTGCCAGCCGCAAAAGGGGGGGGAACCAGCCCCAGCATTTT. Translated, it gives CASRKRGGNQPQHF.

The chain is built from TRBV4-3 and TRBJ1-1; TRBD1 is a possible D gene (5 bases). Trimming left V 0 bases short and J 0 bases short, with 8 bases between. This CDR3 region has 15 residues. Per germline, CDR1 LGHNA and CDR2 YSLEER. The CDR3 loop is CASSQDKGLNTEAFF. The DNA of the CDR3 is TGCGCCAGCAGCCAAGATAAGGGGTTGAACACTGAAGCTTTCTTT.

The CDR3 spells CASSFYGLDGTDTQYF. CDR3 nucleotides: TGTGCCAGCAGTTTCTACGGACTAGACGGCACAGATACGCAGTATTTT. The chain carries TRBV27 and TRBJ2-3; 7 bases map to TRBD2. V shed 3 bases and J 1 base; nucleotides not matched to a gene: 7. The CDR3 consists of 16 residues. CDR1 is MNHEY and CDR2 is SMNVEV in the germline V gene (reference sequence).

This clone was seen more than once but under ten times. The CDR3 sequence: CASSEGGIDEQYF. CDR3 coding DNA: TGTGCCAGCAGTGAAGGAGGCATCGACGAGCAGTACTTC. V usage is TRBV2 and J usage is TRBJ2-7; D uncertain. V was shortened by 1 base and J by 5 bases, with 9 bases between the two germline ends. There are 13 residues in the CDR3. Germline CDR1 SNHLY, CDR2 FYNNEI.

The V and J genes are TRBV2 and TRBJ1-5; D is possibly TRBD1 (6 bases). The V gene lost 4 bases and the J gene lost 6 bases, with 10 bases spanning the gap. This CDR3 is 13 amino acids long. From germline, CDR1 is SNHLY and CDR2 FYNNEI. CDR3 DNA: TGTGCCAGCAGTGGCAGGGGTGTTCAGCCCCAGCATTTT. As protein: CASSGRGVQPQHF.

The chain couples TRBV29-1 to TRBJ2-7; 10 nucleotides agree with TRBD1. Per the germline V gene, CDR1 is SQVTM and CDR2 is ANQGSEA. The J segment lost 4 bases and the V segment lost 3 bases, leaving 9 bases of the junction unmatched. This CDR3 contains 15 residues. The CDR3 here is CSVDGVGQGIYEQYF. CDR3 sequence (DNA): TGCAGCGTTGATGGGGTGGGACAGGGGATATACGAGCAGTACTTC.

This clone has just a few counts. The chain couples TRBV5-1 to TRBJ1-1; the D gene is possibly TRBD1 (6 bases). Trimming shortened V by 4 bases and J by 1 base, and 14 bases separated the two germline ends. The CDR3 is 15 amino acids. Germline V gene lookup returns CDR1 SGHRS and CDR2 YFSETQ. The CDR3 coding sequence is TGCGCCAGCAGCGAATACAGGGATGCGAACACTGAAGCTTTCTTT. Its translation is CASSEYRDANTEAFF.

This clone was picked up one time. The genes are TRBV3-1 (or the pseudogene TRBV3-2) and TRBJ1-2; TRBD1 is a possible D gene (6 bases). CDR3 length: 15 amino acids. Germline loops: CDR1 LGHDT, CDR2 YNNKEL (reference sequence). Trimming shortened V by 0 bases and J by 7 bases, and 15 bases separated the two germline ends. Here the CDR3 reads CASSQDLSRGSGYTF. CDR3 sequence (DNA): TGTGCCAGCAGCCAAGATCTTTCGAGGGGGAGTGGCTACACCTTC.

V and J are TRBV18 and TRBJ1-1; maybe TRBD1 (6 bases). Germline-derived CDR1 and CDR2 are KGHSH and LQKENI. V was shortened by 3 bases and J by 8 bases, with 7 bases between the two germline ends. This CDR3 contains 11 residues. CDR3 in amino acids: CASSPDSEAFF. Written as DNA, the CDR3 is TGTGCCAGCTCACCGGACAGCGAAGCTTTCTTT.

The rearrangement joins TRBV11-2 to TRBJ2-3; 9 bases fit TRBD1. Germline-derived CDR1 and CDR2 are SGHAT and FQNNGV. There are 17 residues in the CDR3. The junction had 15 bases not matched to a gene; V was cut back by 5 bases and J by 6 bases. The CDR3, as DNA: TGTGCCAGCAGCCGCAGCCTCTCCGGGACAGGGCTCGATACGCAGTATTTT. This sequence encodes CASSRSLSGTGLDTQYF. Together with reference TRBV11-2 and TRBJ2-3, the CDR3 gives the full variable domain: EAGVAQSPRYKIIEKRQSVAFWCNPISGHATLYWYQQILGQGPKLLIQFQNNGVVDDSQLPKDRFSAERLKGVDSTLKIQPAKLEDSAVYLCASSRSLSGTGLDTQYFGPGTRLTVL.

The V gene is TRBV6-5, the J gene TRBJ2-1; possibly TRBD2 for D (5 bases). Germline loops: CDR1 MNHEY, CDR2 SVGAGI. Trimming stripped 2 bases from V and 7 bases from J, with 15 bases between. The CDR3 totals 15 residues. The CDR3 nucleotides read TGTGCCAGCAGTTACGGGTCCACTGGCGGGAATGAGCAGTTCTTC. Encoded protein: CASSYGSTGGNEQFF.

This clone is a singleton in its sample. The chain is built from TRBV5-4 and TRBJ2-1, with 7 bases matching TRBD2. There are 15 residues in the CDR3. V gave up 0 bases and J gave up 8 bases; unmatched junction bases: 8. Germline V gene lookup returns CDR1 SGHNT and CDR2 YYREEE (reference sequence). CDR3 region: CASSLGGAGSDEQFF. DNA of the CDR3: TGTGCCAGCAGCTTGGGGGGAGCGGGAAGCGATGAGCAGTTCTTC. Supplemented by reference TRBV5-4 and TRBJ2-1, the full variable domain reads ETGVTQSPTHLIKTRGQQVTLRCSSQSGHNTVSWYQQALGQGPQFIFQYYREEENGRGNFPPRFSGLQFPNYSSELNVNALELDDSALYLCASSLGGAGSDEQFFGPGTRLTVL.

This chain uses TRBV6-2 or TRBV6-3 with TRBJ1-3; D uncertain. The V end was cut by 6 bases, the J end by 0 bases, with 12 bases between. Germline CDR1 reads MNHEY; CDR2 reads SVGEGT. CDR3 length: 15 amino acids. Here the CDR3 DNA reads TGTGCCAGCAGCCCCCGCAGGTCCTCTGGAAACACCATATATTTT. Its protein is CASSPRRSSGNTIYF.

This chain joins TRBV28 and TRBJ1-3, with no clear D. This CDR3 comprises 20 residues. Germline V gives CDR1 MDHEN, CDR2 SYDVKM. V was cut by 7 bases and J by 2 bases, with 30 bases left in between. CDR3 nucleotide sequence: TGTGCCAGCACCATGAAGTCGCCGTCGCGGAAAAAAGAAGCTGGAAACACCATATATTTT. Protein: CASTMKSPSRKKEAGNTIYF.

V is TRBV14 and J is TRBJ1-2; D is uncertain. V lost 3 bases and J lost 2, with 7 bases in between. From germline, CDR1 is SGHDN and CDR2 FVKESK. The CDR3 totals 13 residues. CDR3 nucleotide sequence: TGTGCCAGCAGCCAGGAGGTCAACTATGGCTACACCTTC. Protein sequence: CASSQEVNYGYTF.

The rearrangement joins TRBV6-2 or TRBV6-3 to TRBJ2-3; D is undetermined. The CDR3 contains 11 residues. The V gene lost 5 bases and the J gene lost 3 bases, with 3 bases spanning the gap. Looked up from germline, CDR1 is MNHEY and CDR2 is SVGEGT. The DNA for the CDR3 is TGTGCCAGCAGTCGTACAGATACGCAGTATTTT. It encodes CASSRTDTQYF.

In this sample, this clone turned up once. The chain combines TRBV9 with TRBJ1-3; 10 bases align to TRBD1. V shed 2 bases, J shed 14 bases, and the junction held 1 base outside the gene matches. The CDR3 sequence is 11 residues long. Germline assignment: CDR1 SGDLS and CDR2 YYNGEE. CDR3 sequence: CASSVDRGLYF. As DNA, the CDR3 is TGTGCCAGCAGCGTGGACAGGGGGTTATATTTT.

This rearrangement joins TRBV29-1 to TRBJ2-1; TRBD1 might be the D (6 bases). The V and J ends lost 4 bases and 4 bases respectively, with 17 bases between them. The CDR3 is 15 residues long. CDR1 and CDR2 from the germline V gene are SQVTM and ANQGSEA. The CDR3 is CSVGGTGYGYNEQFF. CDR3 in DNA: TGCAGCGTTGGGGGCACAGGGTATGGGTACAATGAGCAGTTCTTC.